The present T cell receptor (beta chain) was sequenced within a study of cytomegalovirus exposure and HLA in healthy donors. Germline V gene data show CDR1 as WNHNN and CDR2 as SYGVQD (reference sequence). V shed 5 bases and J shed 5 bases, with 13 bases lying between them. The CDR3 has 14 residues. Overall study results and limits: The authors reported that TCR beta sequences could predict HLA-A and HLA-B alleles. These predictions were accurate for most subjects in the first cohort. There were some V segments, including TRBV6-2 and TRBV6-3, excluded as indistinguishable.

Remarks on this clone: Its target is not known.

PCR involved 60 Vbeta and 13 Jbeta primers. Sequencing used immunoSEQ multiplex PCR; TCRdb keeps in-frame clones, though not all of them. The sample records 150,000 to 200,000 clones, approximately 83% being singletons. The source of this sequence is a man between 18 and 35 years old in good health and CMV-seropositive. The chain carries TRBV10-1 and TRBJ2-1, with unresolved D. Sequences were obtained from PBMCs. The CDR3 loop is CASSSFQTNNEQFF. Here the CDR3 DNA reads TGCGCCAGCAGTAGTTTTCAGACAAACAATGAGCAGTTCTTC.